These 30 T cell receptor beta chains originate from one sample sequenced in a study of shared clonotypes between healthy human individuals. Method: immunoSEQ multiplex PCR; TCRdb's copy keeps in-frame clones and lacks some. Of some 1,400,000 clones listed, more than 95% are singletons. The sequencing input was naive CD4+ T cells sorted from blood. Subset here: CD45RA+ positively selected. These receptors originate from a young man in good health.

The chain is built from TRBV9 and TRBJ2-7; 8 bases line up with TRBD1. Germline V gene lookup returns CDR1 SGDLS and CDR2 YYNGEE. The CDR3 is made up of 14 amino acids. J was trimmed by 6 bases and V by 4 bases; bases with no gene match: 9. The CDR3 reads CASSSRDRISEQYF. As DNA, the CDR3 is TGTGCCAGCAGCAGCCGGGACAGGATCAGCGAGCAGTACTTC.

As for this clone: Additional DNA sequences in this sample encode the identical CDR3. This chain links TRBV7-3 with TRBJ2-2; no clear D. CDR1 and CDR2 from the germline V gene are SGHTA and FQGTGA. With 2 bases removed from V and 1 base from J, the gap between germline ends came to 5 bases. The CDR3 runs 14 residues. The CDR3: CASSLGQNTGELFF. CDR3 nucleotides: TGTGCCAGCAGCTTAGGCCAGAACACCGGGGAGCTGTTTTTT.

This rearrangement joins TRBV6-5 to TRBJ2-3, with D unclear. Germline CDR1 is MNHEY and CDR2 is SVGAGI. CDR3 length equals 14 residues. The V end was cut by 6 bases, the J end by 2 bases, with 12 bases between. CDR3 sequence (DNA): TGTGCCAGCAGCCCCCCACGGACCACAGATACGCAGTATTTT. This sequence encodes CASSPPRTTDTQYF.

The chain employs TRBV7-3 and TRBJ2-3, with 7 bases identical to TRBD2. There are 17 residues in the CDR3. Germline lookup yields CDR1 SGHTA and CDR2 FQGTGA. The J segment lost 0 bases and the V segment lost 5 bases, leaving 11 bases of the junction unmatched. CDR3 protein: CASSRTPSGSSTDTQYF. DNA for the CDR3: TGTGCCAGCAGCCGAACCCCTAGCGGCAGTAGCACAGATACGCAGTATTTT.

The genes are TRBV13 and TRBJ2-3, with 7 nucleotides matching TRBD2. Germline CDR1 reads PRHDT; CDR2 reads FYEKMQ (reference sequence). The CDR3 sequence is 13 residues long. V lost 11 bases and J lost 1; bases outside the gene matches: 6. CDR3 residues: CAAGVVGTDTQYF. CDR3 nucleotides: TGTGCCGCGGGAGTAGTAGGCACAGATACGCAGTATTTT.

CDR3 loop: CASGSRYGYTF. The CDR3 coding sequence is TGTGCCAGCGGGTCTAGGTATGGCTACACCTTC. V and J are TRBV28 and TRBJ1-2; no definite D call. From germline, CDR1 is MDHEN and CDR2 SYDVKM. CDR3 length: 11 residues. Trimming took off 8 bases at V and 5 bases at J, with 9 bases between the two ends.

Written as DNA, the CDR3 is TGCGCCAGCAGCCGAAGGACCCTAGAGGCCTACGAGCAGTACTTC. As protein: CASSRRTLEAYEQYF. The V call is TRBV4-1, the J call TRBJ2-7; no clear D gene. Germline CDR1 reads MGHRA; CDR2 reads YSYEKL. Trimming removed 4 bases from V and 2 bases from J, with 15 bases in between. The CDR3 consists of 15 residues.

The genes are TRBV6-1 and TRBJ2-7, with D perhaps TRBD1 or TRBD2 (5 bases each). Germline CDR1 and CDR2: MNHNS and SASEGT. There are 15 residues in the CDR3. V was clipped by 5 bases and J by 3 bases, with 17 bases between them. This CDR3 is CASSKGPGALYEQYF. The CDR3 DNA reads as TGTGCCAGCAGTAAGGGACCTGGGGCCCTCTACGAGCAGTACTTC.

J is TRBJ2-5 and V is TRBV29-1; either TRBD1 or TRBD2 may supply D (5 bases each). The CDR3 runs to 17 residues. Between the trimmed V and J ends, which lost 3 bases and 3 bases, there was a span of 23 bases. Per the germline V gene, CDR1 is SQVTM and CDR2 is ANQGSEA. CDR3 coding DNA: TGCAGCGTTGACTCCAGGACAAATCGGGGCGCAGAAGAGACCCAGTACTTC. Translated: CSVDSRTNRGAEETQYF. Using reference TRBV29-1 and TRBJ2-5 for the parts outside the CDR3, the full variable domain is SAVISQKPSRDICQRGTSLTIQCQVDSQVTMMFWYRQQPGQSLTLIATANQGSEATYESGFVIDKFPISRPNLTFSTLTVSNMSPEDSSIYLCSVDSRTNRGAEETQYFGPGTRLLVL.

This clone was counted once. This chain joins TRBV27 and TRBJ2-7, with 8 bases aligning to TRBD1. Germline CDR1 MNHEY, CDR2 SMNVEV (reference sequence). Unmatched junction bases numbered 8, after V lost 7 bases and J lost 0 bases. The CDR3 totals 15 residues. The CDR3 DNA reads TGTGCCAGCATTTCCGGGACAGGAGCCTCCTACGAGCAGTACTTC. Its protein product is CASISGTGASYEQYF.

The gene calls are TRBV11-2 and TRBJ2-3, with 10 bases aligning to TRBD2. Germline CDR1 SGHAT, CDR2 FQNNGV. Trimming took 6 bases from V and 4 from J; bases not matched to a gene: 7. The length of the CDR3 is 15 residues. As DNA, the CDR3 is TGTGCCAGCAGTAAAGCGGGAGGGCCCGCAGATACGCAGTATTTT. Encoded protein: CASSKAGGPADTQYF.

The chain joins TRBV5-1 to TRBJ2-1; TRBD2 matches at 14 bases. V lost 4 bases to trimming and J lost 6 bases; unmatched junction nucleotides: 3. The germline V gene has CDR1 SGHRS and CDR2 YFSETQ. The CDR3 loop spans 15 amino acids. The CDR3 nucleotides are TGCGCCAGCAGCATGGGACTAGCGGGAGTCAATGAGCAGTTCTTC. The encoded protein is CASSMGLAGVNEQFF.

This rearrangement joins TRBV5-5 to TRBJ1-2; D uncertain. CDR1 SGHKS and CDR2 YYEKEE come from the germline V gene (reference sequence). The CDR3 has 16 residues. The V and J ends lost 1 base and 5 bases respectively, with 18 bases between them. The CDR3 protein is CASSLNGDALGYGYTF. CDR3 nucleotides: TGTGCCAGCAGCTTGAATGGGGATGCCCTGGGTTATGGCTACACCTTC. Full variable domain (outside the CDR3, taken from reference TRBV5-5 and TRBJ1-2): DAGVTQSPTHLIKTRGQQVTLRCSPISGHKSVSWYQQVLGQGPQFIFQYYEKEERGRGNFPDRFSARQFPNYSSELNVNALLLGDSALYLCASSLNGDALGYGYTFGSGTRLTVV.

Details on this clone: The sample holds other DNA sequences that translate to the same CDR3. The chain links TRBV5-1 to TRBJ2-1; D unclear. Germline values: CDR1 SGHRS, CDR2 YFSETQ. CDR3 size: 15 residues. V shed 0 bases and J shed 0 bases, with 7 bases lying between them. As DNA, the CDR3 is TGCGCCAGCAGCTTGGTTAGTAGCTCCTACAATGAGCAGTTCTTC. Its translation is CASSLVSSSYNEQFF.

This chain uses TRBV7-9 with TRBJ2-7; D call uncertain. The germline V and J ends were trimmed by 1 base and 3 bases, with 10 bases remaining between them. Germline V gene lookup returns CDR1 SEHNR and CDR2 FQNEAQ (reference sequence). The CDR3 length is 14 residues. The CDR3 sequence is CASSLVNGDYEQYF. In DNA form, the CDR3 reads TGTGCCAGCAGCTTAGTCAACGGAGACTACGAGCAGTACTTC.

This clone has only one observation. The chain links TRBV27 to TRBJ1-2; D gene ambiguous. Germline values: CDR1 MNHEY, CDR2 SMNVEV (reference sequence). The ends were cut back, 6 bases at V and 7 bases at J, with 15 bases in the middle. CDR3 length: 13 residues. As DNA, the CDR3 is TGTGCCAGCAGGGACTCGACATCCTTTGGCTACACCTTC. Encoded protein: CASRDSTSFGYTF.

The V and J genes are TRBV4-3 and TRBJ2-1; 12 nucleotides align to TRBD2. Germline CDR1 is LGHNA and CDR2 is YSLEER. The trim removed 1 base at V and 0 bases at J, leaving 4 bases unmatched. The CDR3 sequence is 18 residues long. In DNA, the CDR3 is TGCGCCAGCAGCCAAGGCCTAGCGGGAGGGAGCTCCTACAATGAGCAGTTCTTC. It yields the protein CASSQGLAGGSSYNEQFF.

This clone was found once. The chain links TRBV10-3 to TRBJ2-3, with 9 nucleotides matching TRBD1. Germline V gene sequence: CDR1 ENHRY, CDR2 SYGVKD. This CDR3 has 16 amino acids. The trim removed 6 bases at V and 2 bases at J, leaving 9 bases unmatched. CDR3 region: CAISRQGGGTTDTQYF. CDR3 nucleotides: TGTGCCATCAGCCGACAGGGGGGGGGTACCACAGATACGCAGTATTTT.

The rearrangement joins TRBV30 to TRBJ2-3; no clear D gene. In germline, CDR1 is GTSNPN, CDR2 SVGIG (reference sequence). The length of the CDR3 is 13 residues. Trimming left V 5 bases short and J 4 bases short, with 13 bases between. Here the CDR3 reads CAWAFSSSDTQYF. CDR3 nucleotides: TGTGCCTGGGCATTTTCGTCGTCAGATACGCAGTATTTT.

Worth noting for this clone: At the DNA level, this CDR3 is encoded by other sequences in the same sample as well. The CDR3 is CASSLAGGSGELFF. CDR3 sequence (DNA): TGCGCCAGCAGCTTGGCTGGGGGTTCCGGGGAGCTGTTTTTT. This chain uses TRBV5-1 with TRBJ2-2; either TRBD1 or TRBD2 may fit D (5 bases each). This CDR3 has 14 amino acids. CDR1 is SGHRS and CDR2 is YFSETQ in the germline V gene. Trimming removed 0 bases at V and 6 bases at J, with 9 bases between.

V and J are TRBV6-5 and TRBJ2-7, with 9 bases identical to TRBD1. Trimming at V came to 1 base and at J to 4 bases, leaving 5 bases not matched to a gene. The CDR3 totals 15 residues. CDR1 is MNHEY, CDR2 SVGAGI, per germline. CDR3 sequence: CASSYYRGPLYEQYF. The CDR3 DNA is TGTGCCAGCAGTTACTACAGGGGGCCACTTTACGAGCAGTACTTC.

The chain joins TRBV6-5 to TRBJ2-2; 9 bases agree with TRBD1. Germline V gives CDR1 MNHEY, CDR2 SVGAGI. The V segment lost 6 bases and the J segment 7 bases; nucleotides outside the gene matches: 6. This CDR3 region has 14 residues. The CDR3 region is CASRLQGAVGELFF. As DNA, the CDR3 is TGTGCCAGCAGACTACAGGGGGCCGTCGGGGAGCTGTTTTTT.

The chain has TRBV5-8 and TRBJ2-3, with D perhaps TRBD1 or TRBD2 (5 bases each). The CDR3 totals 15 residues. The V gene lost 4 bases and the J gene lost 6 bases, with 18 bases spanning the gap. Germline V lookup: CDR1 SGHTS, CDR2 YDEGEE. CDR3 loop: CASSLLGVRVDTQYF. The CDR3 coding sequence is TGTGCCAGCAGCCTACTAGGGGTGCGGGTCGATACGCAGTATTTT.

This rearrangement joins TRBV28 to TRBJ2-7; D is perhaps TRBD1 or TRBD2 (6 bases each). V dropped 2 bases and J dropped 2 bases, with 10 bases sitting between them. The CDR3 sequence is 14 residues long. CDR1 is MDHEN, CDR2 SYDVKM, per germline. CDR3 region: CASSLPGATYEQYF. The CDR3, as DNA: TGTGCCAGCAGTTTACCGGGGGCGACCTACGAGCAGTACTTC.

This clone was detected only once. The gene calls are TRBV4-1 and TRBJ2-4; unclear D gene. Trimming shortened V by 4 bases and J by 7 bases, and 11 bases separated the two germline ends. CDR3 length equals 13 residues. From germline, CDR1 is MGHRA and CDR2 YSYEKL. CDR3 amino acids: CASSPPALNIQYF. As DNA, the CDR3 is TGCGCCAGCAGCCCACCCGCCCTGAACATTCAGTACTTC.

The chain is built from TRBV5-5 and TRBJ2-2, with D unclear. This CDR3 is 13 amino acids long. Germline CDR1 and CDR2: SGHKS and YYEKEE (reference sequence). The V end lost 6 bases, the J end lost 6 bases, and 12 bases lay between the germline ends. CDR3 sequence (DNA): TGTGCCAGCACACTTGAGCGTCCCGGGGAGCTGTTTTTT. Translating it yields CASTLERPGELFF.

The chain employs TRBV7-3 and TRBJ2-2; D is unresolved. V was cut by 2 bases and J by 0 bases, with 10 bases left in between. Germline V gene lookup returns CDR1 SGHTA and CDR2 FQGTGA. The CDR3 has 16 amino acids. CDR3: CASSLAVQANTGELFF. Written as DNA, the CDR3 is TGTGCCAGCAGCTTAGCGGTCCAGGCGAACACCGGGGAGCTGTTTTTT.

This clone was seen a few times. V and J are TRBV28 and TRBJ1-2; the D is unclear. Trimming removed 6 bases from V and 4 bases from J, with 15 bases in between. This CDR3 contains 14 residues. Germline V gene data show CDR1 as MDHEN and CDR2 as SYDVKM. The CDR3 is CASSRALGGYGYTF. The CDR3 DNA reads as TGTGCCAGCAGCCGGGCCCTAGGCGGCTATGGCTACACCTTC.

The CDR3 sequence is CASSSPNILTGDTQYF. The CDR3 nucleotides read TGTGCCAGCAGCTCCCCAAACATACTGACAGGGGATACGCAGTATTTT. The genes are TRBV7-9 and TRBJ2-3; 7 bases map to TRBD1. The J segment lost 6 bases and the V segment lost 4 bases, leaving 13 bases of the junction unmatched. CDR1 is SEHNR, CDR2 FQNEAQ, per germline (reference sequence). This CDR3 is 16 amino acids long.

The V call is TRBV28, the J call TRBJ1-2; D ambiguous. The V gene's germline CDR1 is MDHEN and CDR2 SYDVKM. The CDR3 loop spans 12 amino acids. The V end was cut by 1 base, the J end by 7 bases, with 7 bases between. CDR3: CASSLFRSGYTF. In DNA form, the CDR3 reads TGTGCCAGCAGTTTATTTAGGAGTGGCTACACCTTC.